This T cell receptor beta chain derives from a study of shared clonotypes between healthy human individuals (dated by TCRdb to 2020 to 2022). With regard to the full study: The cohort included three men and a couple of women between 18 and 49 years of age. For each donor, CD4 naive and CD4 memory were each given three plates, CD8 naive was given two plates, and CD8 memory was given one plate. The study deeply sequenced blood TCR repertoires of 5 or 6 healthy adults to estimate repertoire size and the extent of clonotype sharing between individuals. To increase sequencing depth and limit assay-specific biases, TCR repertoire library preparation and sequencing were carried out by different laboratories using diverse techniques. Between about 0.8 and 9 billion PBMCs per donor were obtained by leukapheresis. Broader findings and caveats from the paper: Compared with non-shared clonotypes, the clonotypes found in all four sorted-subset donors had higher generation probabilities. Only blood was sampled, and tissue TCR repertoires likely differ from those in blood. Because the study included only a small number of donors, the genetic and exposure-history diversity represented was limited. Around 5% of naive CD4, approximately 3.7% of naive CD8, 2.3% of memory CD4, and less than 0.45% of memory CD8 clonotypes were shared across several donors. Even with the large sequencing depth, rarefaction of the sorted-subset datasets indicated that sequencing was incomplete. Pairwise subsampling led to the expectation that sequencing depth would affect the degree of clonotype sharing among donors. Naive subsets generally had larger estimated clonotype richness than memory subsets.

TCR CDR3 regions were amplified from genomic DNA by multiplex PCR using the deep immunoSEQ assay. Genomic DNA extracted from each cell subset was distributed evenly over all wells of several immunoSEQ 96-well plates, and each plate served as one replicate. For sorted subsets, about 210 ng of genomic DNA, equivalent to 25,000 to 35,000 T cell genomes, went into each replicate PCR. The purified libraries were quantified using a Qubit 3.0 fluorometer, sized with a Bioanalyzer 2100, and then quantified again using the KAPA Library Quantification kit. Every immunoSEQ 96-well plate was sequenced on a separate single-read 150-cycle Illumina NextSeq 550 flow cell. The authors processed their data as follows. Because only junctional sequences without quality scores were contained in the immunoSEQ output, filtering matching that applied to full-length reads could not be performed. Sequences were annotated with PyIR, a Python wrapper for IgBLAST v1.9, and V/J genes and CDR3 were assigned using IMGT germline references. Reads with weak V/J assignments (E-value above 1e-6), missing CDR3, stop codons, out-of-frame junctions, or ambiguous translated residues were removed. V3J clonotypes were defined as sequences sharing an identical inferred V gene, J gene, and CDR3 amino acid sequence. To compute the percentage overlap between repertoires, the number of shared unique clonotypes was divided by the size of the smaller repertoire. RTK rarefaction, the Chao1 estimator, and Recon v2.1 estimates of unobserved clonotypes were used to assess repertoire richness. OLGA was used to compute generation probabilities for all TCRbeta clonotypes that the gDNA method yielded from a handful of donors. TCRdb retrieved this table from immuneACCESS and kept in-frame rearrangements only. Not all clones are present; in checked studies, unresolved V genes account for under half, and no reason is known for the remainder. V, J and clone size derive from that table, while D and trimming were established from the DNA sequence. Here the sample has approximately 1,000,000 clones; roughly 77% occur a single time. The leading ten clones occupy about 0.89% of the sample.

Healthy HIV-negative adults with no recently reported acute infections or vaccinations were included as donors. Every donor was a Caucasian adult residing in Nashville, Tennessee, USA. CD4+ T cells were enriched through magnetic negative selection, after which naive cells were positively selected on CD45RA and the remaining negative fraction served as the memory subset. Blood was obtained by leukapheresis, after which PBMCs were separated by Ficoll-Histopaque density gradient centrifugation and cryopreserved in liquid nitrogen vapor phase. Analytical flow cytometry was used to check the purity and quantity of every magnetically sorted T cell population. Genomic DNA was isolated from every sorted fraction and measured by UV absorbance on a Nanodrop 2000c. This clone has just a few counts. Which antigen it targets is not known. No base-level quality is on record; no much larger clone is a single base apart.

The CDR3 spans 11 residues, from the cysteine through the phenylalanine. Of all the DNA, just the CDR3 is kept, 33 bases in frame from base 1. Looking up the germline V gene yields CDR1 SGHRS and CDR2 YFSETQ. V is shortened by 0 bases, J by 12 bases, and the region joining them spans 7 bases. The sequenced material came from memory CD4+ T cells from PBMCs. The cell subset or site label here, explained by the study, means: CD45RA-negative fraction. The chain couples TRBV5-1 to TRBJ2-1; the D gene lacks a confident call. This sequence originates from a man in his late teens or twenties in good health. Some clones in this sample may be carry-over from other donors' samples. The DNA sequence follows: TGCGCCAGCAGCTTGGAGGGTGGGCAGTTCTTC. Translation gives CASSLEGGQFF.